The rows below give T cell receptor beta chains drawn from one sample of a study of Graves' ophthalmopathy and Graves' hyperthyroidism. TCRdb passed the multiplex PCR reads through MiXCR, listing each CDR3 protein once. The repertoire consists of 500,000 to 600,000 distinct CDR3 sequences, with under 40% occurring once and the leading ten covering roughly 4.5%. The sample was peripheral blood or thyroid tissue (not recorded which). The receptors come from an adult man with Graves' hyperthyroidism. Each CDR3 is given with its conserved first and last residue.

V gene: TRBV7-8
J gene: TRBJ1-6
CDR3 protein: CASSSDSSYNSPLHF

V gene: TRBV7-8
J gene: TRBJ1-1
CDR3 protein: CASSPHNTEAFF

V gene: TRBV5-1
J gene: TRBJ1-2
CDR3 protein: CASSVAGTGVIYGYTF

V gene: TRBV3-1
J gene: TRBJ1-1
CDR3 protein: CASSQLGAGAEAFF

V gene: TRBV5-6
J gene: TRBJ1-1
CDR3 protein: CASGLVQGAGTEAFF

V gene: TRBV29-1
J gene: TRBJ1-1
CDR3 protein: CSVSRGRGTEAFF

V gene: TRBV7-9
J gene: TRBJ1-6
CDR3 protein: CASSGTTGSNSPLHF

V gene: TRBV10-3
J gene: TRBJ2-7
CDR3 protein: CAISPRTAGNEQYF

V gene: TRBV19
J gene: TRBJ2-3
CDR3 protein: CASKGLAYTDTQYF

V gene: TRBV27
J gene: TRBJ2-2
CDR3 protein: CASSPIPVTGELFF

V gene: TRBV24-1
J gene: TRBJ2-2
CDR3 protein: CATSDGANTGELFF

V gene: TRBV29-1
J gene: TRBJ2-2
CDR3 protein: CSVEHRGTGELFF

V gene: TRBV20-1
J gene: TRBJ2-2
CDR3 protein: CSAAGENTGELFF

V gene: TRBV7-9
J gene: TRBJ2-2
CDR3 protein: CASTQASAGLTGELFF

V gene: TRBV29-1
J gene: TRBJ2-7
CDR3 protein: CSFQAISYEQYF

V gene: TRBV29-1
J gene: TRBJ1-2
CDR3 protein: CSVEAWGGPYGYTF

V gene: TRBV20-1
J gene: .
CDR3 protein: CSANRDGNDEQFF

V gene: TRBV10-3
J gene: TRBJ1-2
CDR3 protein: CAISETAYGYTF

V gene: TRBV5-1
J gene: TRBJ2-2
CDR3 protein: CASSSPPVTGTGELFF

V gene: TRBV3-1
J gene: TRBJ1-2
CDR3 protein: CASSRATGDHGYTF

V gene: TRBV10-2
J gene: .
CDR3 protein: CASTALATEQFF

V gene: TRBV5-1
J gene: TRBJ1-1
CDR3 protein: CASSYATGGISEAFF

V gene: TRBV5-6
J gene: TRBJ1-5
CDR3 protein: CASSFTGDVSNQPQHF

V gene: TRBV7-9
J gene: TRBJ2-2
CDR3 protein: CASSPPGSWTSGVYHTGELFF

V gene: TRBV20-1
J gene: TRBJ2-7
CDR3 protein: CSARDTHYEQYF

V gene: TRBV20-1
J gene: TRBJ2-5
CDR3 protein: CSARGRQQGAAETQYF

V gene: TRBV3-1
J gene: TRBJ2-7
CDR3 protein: CASSPGPGRSYEQYF

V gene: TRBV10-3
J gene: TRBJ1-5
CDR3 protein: CAISAGGGNQPQHF

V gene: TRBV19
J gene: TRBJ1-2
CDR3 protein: CASSTGQGQDYGYTF

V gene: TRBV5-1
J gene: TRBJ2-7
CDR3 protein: CASSLGQSLTYEQYF

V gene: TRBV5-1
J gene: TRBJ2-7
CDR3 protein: CASRQGQGAVYEQYF

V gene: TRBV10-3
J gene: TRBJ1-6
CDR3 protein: CAISDRALDSPLHF

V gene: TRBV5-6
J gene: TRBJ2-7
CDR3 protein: CASSLLGGFYEQYF

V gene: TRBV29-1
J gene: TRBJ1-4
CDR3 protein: CSLRDEKLFF

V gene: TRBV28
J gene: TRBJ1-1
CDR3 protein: CATLPLDGEAFF